The 26 T cell receptor beta chains given below trace back to one sample, sequenced in a study of radiotherapy plus CTLA-4 blockade in lung cancer. Generated by immunoSEQ multiplex PCR, the TCRdb table keeps only in-frame clones and is missing some. The profile shows over 85,000 clones, almost 90% of them singletons. Here the sequenced sample was peripheral blood, taken from a patient treated with radiotherapy plus ipilimumab. Receptors originate from a human donor with non-small cell lung cancer that progressed on radiotherapy plus ipilimumab.

The gene calls are TRBV7-9 and TRBJ2-1; tentatively, D is TRBD1 or TRBD2 (5 bases each). V dropped 5 bases and J dropped 6 bases, with 14 bases sitting between them. The CDR3 contains 14 residues. Germline V gene sequence: CDR1 SEHNR, CDR2 FQNEAQ (reference sequence). The CDR3 protein is CASSTDRDLNEQFF. The CDR3 DNA reads TGTGCCAGCAGCACAGACCGGGACCTCAATGAGCAGTTCTTC. Using reference TRBV7-9 and TRBJ2-1 for the parts outside the CDR3, the full variable domain is DTGVSQNPRHKITKRGQNVTFRCDPISEHNRLYWYRQTLGQGPEFLTYFQNEAQLEKSRLLSDRFSAERPKGSFSTLEIQRTEQGDSAMYLCASSTDRDLNEQFFGPGTRLTVL.

In nucleotides, the CDR3 is TGTGCCAGCAGCGTTACGCACCGGGCAGGAGATAACTATGGCTACACCTTC. Its translation: CASSVTHRAGDNYGYTF. J is TRBJ1-2 and V is TRBV25-1, with no clear D. This CDR3 has 17 amino acids. The ends were cut back, 6 bases at V and 1 base at J, with 21 bases in the middle. The germline CDR1 and CDR2 sequences are MGHDK and SYGVNS.

The genes are TRBV6-5 and TRBJ2-2; D is possibly TRBD2 (6 bases). The CDR3 has 14 amino acids. V was pared by 5 bases and J by 6 bases, with 13 bases between. CDR1 and CDR2 from the germline V gene are MNHEY and SVGAGI. CDR3 DNA: TGTGCCAGCAGTCCACCGGGAGTGGCCGGGGAGCTGTTTTTT. This codes for CASSPPGVAGELFF.

The chain is built from TRBV20-1 and TRBJ2-7; D is possibly TRBD2 (5 bases). Deletions cut 6 bases from V and 4 bases from J, with 10 bases between. Germline CDR1 reads DFQATT; CDR2 reads SNEGSKA (reference sequence). This CDR3 is 11 amino acids long. CDR3 bases: TGCAGTGCGGGAGCTGAGTACGAGCAGTACTTC. Translated: CSAGAEYEQYF.

The rearrangement joins TRBV15 to TRBJ2-3; D is unclear. V lost 3 bases to trimming and J lost 9 bases, with 13 bases between them. This CDR3 comprises 13 residues. Germline CDR1 is LNHNV and CDR2 is YYDKDF (reference sequence). The CDR3 loop is CATSRAWKDTQYF. CDR3 nucleotide sequence: TGTGCCACCAGCAGGGCCTGGAAAGACACGCAGTATTTT.

This sequence joins TRBV7-9 and TRBJ1-1; D is ambiguous. Looked up from germline, CDR1 is SEHNR and CDR2 is FQNEAQ (reference sequence). The CDR3 has 17 amino acids. V was shortened by 5 bases and J by 0 bases, with 19 bases between the two germline ends. CDR3 residues: CASSNRAWEELNTEAFF. The CDR3 coding sequence is TGTGCCAGCAGCAATCGTGCGTGGGAGGAGCTGAACACTGAAGCTTTCTTT.

The rearrangement joins TRBV18 to TRBJ2-1; 7 nucleotides align to TRBD2. CDR1 is KGHSH and CDR2 is LQKENI in the germline V gene. The CDR3 totals 15 residues. J was trimmed by 7 bases and V by 6 bases; bases with no gene match: 12. CDR3 loop: CASSGGRVPANEQFF. The CDR3 DNA reads TGTGCCAGCTCGGGTGGGAGGGTTCCCGCAAATGAGCAGTTCTTC.

V and J are TRBV6-6 and TRBJ2-7; D might be TRBD2 (5 bases). The V end lost 6 bases, the J end lost 7 bases, and 19 bases lay between the germline ends. Germline V gives CDR1 MNHNY, CDR2 SVGAGI (reference sequence). This CDR3 contains 14 residues. The CDR3 DNA sequence: TGTGCCAGCAGCCTCGAGAGGGTTAGTCAAGAGCAGTACTTC. This translates into CASSLERVSQEQYF.

This sequence joins TRBV7-2 and TRBJ2-3, with 7 positions matching TRBD2. CDR1 and CDR2 from the germline V gene are SGHTA and FQGNSA. The CDR3 loop spans 15 amino acids. The V segment lost 4 bases and the J segment 9 bases; nucleotides outside the gene matches: 13. The CDR3 DNA follows: TGTGCCAGCAGCTCCTCGGGCGGGAGTAAGGGCACGCAGTATTTT. Translated, it gives CASSSSGGSKGTQYF.

This clone was counted once. The V and J genes are TRBV29-1 and TRBJ2-5; weak D call: TRBD2 (6 bases). The CDR3 totals 12 residues. Trimming shortened V by 7 bases and J by 4 bases, and 13 bases separated the two germline ends. Germline V lookup: CDR1 SQVTM, CDR2 ANQGSEA. The DNA of the CDR3 is TGCAGCGCAATCCAGGGAGGAGAGACCCAGTACTTC. It encodes CSAIQGGETQYF.

The rearrangement uses TRBV2 and TRBJ2-1; D may be TRBD1 or TRBD2 (5 bases each). The CDR3 has 14 amino acids. V gave up 5 bases and J gave up 4 bases, with 12 bases separating them. The V gene's germline CDR1 is SNHLY and CDR2 FYNNEI. CDR3 sequence: CASSSRWGYNEQFF. The DNA for the CDR3 is TGTGCCAGCAGTTCCCGTTGGGGGTACAATGAGCAGTTCTTC.

The CDR3 coding sequence is TGTGCCAGCATTCTTGAGGCCAGGGGATACAATGAGCAGTTCTTC. Translating it yields CASILEARGYNEQFF. This rearrangement joins TRBV7-8 to TRBJ2-1; possibly TRBD1 for D (6 bases). Per germline, CDR1 SGHVS and CDR2 FQNEAQ. Trimming cost V 7 bases and J 4 bases, with 17 bases left between them. This CDR3 comprises 15 residues. Using reference TRBV7-8 and TRBJ2-1 for the parts outside the CDR3, the full variable domain is GAGVSQSPRYKVAKRGQDVALRCDPISGHVSLFWYQQALGQGPEFLTYFQNEAQLDKSGLPSDRFFAERPEGSVSTLKIQRTQQEDSAVYLCASILEARGYNEQFFGPGTRLTVL.

J is TRBJ2-5 and V is TRBV18; 9 positions match TRBD2. Trimming cost V 1 base and J 4 bases; bases outside gene matches: 4. Germline loops: CDR1 KGHSH, CDR2 LQKENI. The CDR3 sequence is 15 residues long. CDR3 in DNA: TGTGCCAGCTCACCACTAGCGGGAGTAGGAGAGACCCAGTACTTC. Residues: CASSPLAGVGETQYF.

The genes are TRBV5-6 and TRBJ2-1; TRBD2 is a possible D gene (6 bases). Trimming cost V 4 bases and J 4 bases, with 18 bases left between them. The germline V gene has CDR1 SGHDT and CDR2 YYEEEE. The CDR3 is made up of 16 amino acids. The DNA of the CDR3 is TGTGCCAGCAGCCTGGGGTCCAGCGGACTATACAATGAGCAGTTCTTC. This translates into CASSLGSSGLYNEQFF.

In the case of this clone: Additional DNA sequences in this sample encode the identical CDR3. The J gene is TRBJ1-1, the V gene TRBV18; tentatively, D is TRBD1 (6 bases). The CDR3 sequence is 12 residues long. Trimming removed 1 base at V and 8 bases at J, with 8 bases between. The germline V gene encodes CDR1 KGHSH and CDR2 LQKENI. CDR3 residues: CASSPLTGEAFF. DNA of the CDR3: TGTGCCAGCTCACCACTGACAGGAGAAGCTTTCTTT.

This clone was seen only once. This chain connects TRBV21-1 to TRBJ1-1. TRBV21-1 is marked as a pseudogene. CDR3 length: 15 amino acids. CDR3 sequence (DNA): TGTGCCAGCAGCACCTGCAGGGGAGGGGACACTGAAGCTTTCTTT. Its protein product is CASSTCRGGDTEAFF.

The chain couples TRBV5-1 to TRBJ2-1; 12 bases fit TRBD2. CDR3 size: 18 residues. J lost 2 bases, V lost 0 bases, and 6 bases had no gene match. Germline CDR1 and CDR2: SGHRS and YFSETQ. CDR3 residues: CASSLEWTSGKTYNEQFF. In DNA, the CDR3 is TGCGCCAGCAGCTTGGAGTGGACTAGCGGGAAGACCTACAATGAGCAGTTCTTC.

V and J are TRBV30 and TRBJ1-2; perhaps TRBD1 as D (5 bases). Germline loops: CDR1 GTSNPN, CDR2 SVGIG (reference sequence). CDR3 length equals 12 residues. Deletions cut 5 bases from V and 7 bases from J, with 14 bases between. CDR3 loop: CAWGLRTTGYTF. The CDR3 DNA sequence: TGTGCCTGGGGGCTAAGGACAACTGGCTACACCTTC.

The chain couples TRBV15 to TRBJ2-1; TRBD2 might be the D (6 bases). Germline CDR1 and CDR2: LNHNV and YYDKDF (reference sequence). V was trimmed by 0 bases and J by 2 bases, leaving 17 bases between them. CDR3 length: 18 amino acids. The CDR3 region is CATSRDKGWGVTYNEQFF. The CDR3 nucleotides read TGTGCCACCAGCAGAGATAAGGGGTGGGGGGTCACCTACAATGAGCAGTTCTTC.

The genes are TRBV5-1 and TRBJ2-7; D is possibly TRBD1 or TRBD2 (5 bases each). Trimming cost V 4 bases and J 2 bases, with 16 bases left between them. This CDR3 has 15 residues. Per germline, CDR1 SGHRS and CDR2 YFSETQ. The CDR3 spells CASSPGALGPYEQYF. The CDR3 bases are TGCGCCAGCAGCCCCGGGGCCCTGGGTCCCTACGAGCAGTACTTC.

The chain recombines TRBV29-1 with TRBJ2-7, with TRBD1 matching 8 bases. Germline trimming cut 6 bases from V and 4 bases from J; bases unmatched to any gene: 8. CDR3 length: 13 amino acids. The germline gives CDR1 SQVTM, CDR2 ANQGSEA. CDR3 amino acids: CSVSTGARYEQYF. CDR3 coding DNA: TGCAGCGTCTCGACAGGGGCACGGTACGAGCAGTACTTC.

The rearrangement links TRBV2 to TRBJ1-1; 8 nucleotides agree with TRBD1. The CDR3 sequence is 12 residues long. J lost 5 bases, V lost 6 bases, and 2 bases had no gene match. The germline gives CDR1 SNHLY, CDR2 FYNNEI. CDR3 nucleotide sequence: TGTGCCAGCAGAACAGGGGGGACTGAAGCTTTCTTT. Its protein product is CASRTGGTEAFF.

V gene TRBV11-1 combines with J gene TRBJ2-7; no firm D call. CDR1 is SGHAT, CDR2 FQDESV, per germline (reference sequence). Trimming left V 2 bases short and J 6 bases short, with 8 bases between. The CDR3 has 12 residues. The CDR3 DNA is TGTGCCAGCAGCTTAATTCCTGGCGAGCAGTACTTC. Encoded protein: CASSLIPGEQYF.

The V call is TRBV6-6, the J call TRBJ1-1; D is unclear. The ends were cut back, 0 bases at V and 0 bases at J, with 8 bases in the middle. The germline gives CDR1 MNHNY, CDR2 SVGAGI (reference sequence). This CDR3 region has 15 residues. Here the CDR3 reads CASSYSDKLNTEAFF. The CDR3 nucleotides are TGTGCCAGCAGTTACTCCGACAAATTGAACACTGAAGCTTTCTTT.

The rearrangement uses TRBV30 and TRBJ2-2; no firm D call. With 2 bases removed from V and 6 bases from J, the gap between germline ends came to 13 bases. The CDR3 is 14 residues long. Looked up from germline, CDR1 is GTSNPN and CDR2 is SVGIG (reference sequence). The CDR3 DNA is TGTGCCTGGAGTTCGAGCTTTTTTTCCGGGGAGCTGTTTTTT. It is translated as CAWSSSFFSGELFF.

V usage is TRBV30 and J usage is TRBJ2-4; D is possibly TRBD1 (6 bases). The CDR3 is 12 amino acids. With 0 bases removed from V and 10 bases from J, the gap between germline ends came to 10 bases. The germline V gene has CDR1 GTSNPN and CDR2 SVGIG (reference sequence). CDR3 sequence: CAWSVGADIQYF. CDR3 coding DNA: TGTGCCTGGAGTGTGGGGGCCGATATTCAGTACTTC. Drawing the rest from reference TRBV30 and TRBJ2-4, the complete variable domain is SQTIHQWPATLVQPVGSPLSLECTVEGTSNPNLYWYRQAAGRGLQLLFYSVGIGQISSEVPQNLSASRPQDRQFILSSKKLLLSDSGFYLCAWSVGADIQYFGAGTRLSVL.